This T cell receptor beta chain was sequenced for a study of radiotherapy plus CTLA-4 blockade in lung cancer. Study as a whole: Objective responses arose in approximately 19% of patients, and about 32% experienced disease control. Study observations and caveats: In blood, after radiotherapy plus ipilimumab, tumor-derived TCR clones expanded.

Repertoires were generated with immunoSEQ multiplex PCR, while TCRdb's copy carries only in-frame clones and drops some. This sample has roughly 42,000 clones, with roughly three quarters found just once. This CDR3 contains 13 residues. V gave up 6 bases and J gave up 4 bases, with 13 bases separating them. The germline CDR1 and CDR2 sequences are MNHEY and SMNVEV (reference sequence). Turning to this clone: What it recognizes is unknown.

The sample consisted of peripheral blood, taken from a patient treated with radiotherapy plus ipilimumab. The chain couples TRBV27 to TRBJ2-7, with TRBD2 as a possible D gene (5 bases). The sequence came from a human donor with non-small cell lung cancer that progressed on radiotherapy plus ipilimumab. The CDR3 protein is CASRFDPGYEQYF. CDR3 sequence (DNA): TGTGCCAGCAGGTTTGACCCGGGGTACGAGCAGTACTTC.